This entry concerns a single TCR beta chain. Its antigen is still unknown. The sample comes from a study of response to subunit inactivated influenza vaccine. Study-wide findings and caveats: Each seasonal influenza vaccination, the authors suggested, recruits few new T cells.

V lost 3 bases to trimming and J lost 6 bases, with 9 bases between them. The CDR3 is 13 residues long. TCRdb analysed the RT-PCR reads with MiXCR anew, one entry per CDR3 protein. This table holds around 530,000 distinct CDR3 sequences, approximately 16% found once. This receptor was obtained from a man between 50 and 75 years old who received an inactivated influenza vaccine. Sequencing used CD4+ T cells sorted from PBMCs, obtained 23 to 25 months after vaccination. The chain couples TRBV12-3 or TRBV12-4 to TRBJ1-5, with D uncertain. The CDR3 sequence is CASSFRVGQPQHF. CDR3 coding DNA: TGTGCCAGCAGTTTCCGGGTAGGTCAGCCCCAGCATTTT.